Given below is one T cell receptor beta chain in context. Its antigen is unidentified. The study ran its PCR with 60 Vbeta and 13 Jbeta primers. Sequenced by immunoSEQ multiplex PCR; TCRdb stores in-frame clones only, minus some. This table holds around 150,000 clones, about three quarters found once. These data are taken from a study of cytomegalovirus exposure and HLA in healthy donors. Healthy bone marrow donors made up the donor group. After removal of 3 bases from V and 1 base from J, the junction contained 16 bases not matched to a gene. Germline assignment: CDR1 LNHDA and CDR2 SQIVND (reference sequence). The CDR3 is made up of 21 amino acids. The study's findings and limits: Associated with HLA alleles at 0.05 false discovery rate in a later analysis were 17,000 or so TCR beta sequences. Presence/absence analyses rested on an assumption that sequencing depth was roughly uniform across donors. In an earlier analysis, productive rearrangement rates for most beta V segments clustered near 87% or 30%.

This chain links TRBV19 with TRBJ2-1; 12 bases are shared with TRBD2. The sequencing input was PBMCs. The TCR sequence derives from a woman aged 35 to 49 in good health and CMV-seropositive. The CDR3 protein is CASSIGGLAGLYTPSYNEQFF. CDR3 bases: TGTGCCAGTAGTATCGGGGGACTAGCGGGCCTTTATACACCTTCCTACAATGAGCAGTTCTTC.